A single sample gave rise to the 24 T cell receptor beta chains below, sequenced in a study of CD8 T cells in ankylosing spondylitis. MiXCR was run by TCRdb on the 5' RACE reads, yielding one entry per CDR3 protein. The repertoire has around 130,000 distinct CDR3 sequences, approximately 6.8% of them found once; the top ten carry 12%. Sequencing was performed on blood, either unsorted or a sorted T cell fraction (not recorded which). All receptors come from a male donor with ankylosing spondylitis or in good health (not recorded which).

Many counts were recorded for this clonotype. The chain couples TRBV6-2 or TRBV6-3 to TRBJ2-3; D is perhaps TRBD1 or TRBD2 (5 bases each). Germline V gene sequence: CDR1 MNHEY, CDR2 SVGEGT. The V end was cut by 6 bases, the J end by 6 bases, with 16 bases between. CDR3 length equals 14 residues. The CDR3 coding sequence is TGTGCCAGCAGACCGGGACCCCCAAGGGATACGCAGTATTTT. Protein product: CASRPGPPRDTQYF.

This clonotype showed up many times. CDR3 amino acids: CAATGGQYTGELFF. The CDR3 nucleotides are TGTGCTGCCACAGGGGGCCAGTACACCGGGGAGCTGTTTTTT. This chain uses TRBV11-2 with TRBJ2-2, with TRBD1 matching 9 bases. CDR1 SGHAT and CDR2 FQNNGV come from the germline V gene. There are 14 residues in the CDR3. Combining the CDR3 with reference TRBV11-2 and TRBJ2-2 gives the whole variable domain EAGVAQSPRYKIIEKRQSVAFWCNPISGHATLYWYQQILGQGPKLLIQFQNNGVVDDSQLPKDRFSAERLKGVDSTLKIQPAKLEDSAVYLCAATGGQYTGELFFGEGSRLTVL.

This clonotype was seen repeatedly, ten times or more. DNA for the CDR3: TGCGCCAGCAGCTTGGGCCTACTCCAAGAGACCCAGTACTTC. Translating it yields CASSLGLLQETQYF. The genes are TRBV5-1 and TRBJ2-5; D remains unclear. CDR1 SGHRS and CDR2 YFSETQ come from the germline V gene. Between the trimmed V and J ends, which lost 0 bases and 1 base, there was a span of 7 bases. The CDR3 runs to 14 residues.

This clonotype was recorded at least ten times. The chain joins TRBV29-1 to TRBJ1-2; maybe TRBD1 (5 bases). V was cut by 7 bases and J by 7 bases, with 19 bases left in between. This CDR3 is built from 13 residues. Germline CDR1 is SQVTM and CDR2 is ANQGSEA. CDR3 amino acids: CSAAPGTSGGYTF. The CDR3, as DNA: TGCAGCGCTGCACCCGGGACCTCGGGTGGCTACACCTTC.

This clonotype has more than one count but fewer than ten. The V gene is TRBV4-1, the J gene TRBJ2-2; D uncertain. CDR3 size: 18 residues. Germline CDR1 MGHRA, CDR2 YSYEKL. V dropped 1 base and J dropped 2 bases, with 17 bases sitting between them. CDR3 protein: CASSQVPPPETNTGELFF. The CDR3 bases are TGCGCCAGCAGCCAAGTGCCCCCGCCCGAGACAAACACCGGGGAGCTGTTTTTT.

This clonotype was seen many times. The J gene is TRBJ2-6, the V gene TRBV29-1; D call uncertain. This CDR3 comprises 13 residues. The V gene lost 5 bases and the J gene lost 1 base, with 6 bases spanning the gap. The germline CDR1 and CDR2 sequences are SQVTM and ANQGSEA. Here the CDR3 reads CSVHLSGANVLTF. CDR3 DNA sequence: TGCAGCGTTCACCTTTCTGGGGCCAACGTCCTGACTTTC. The full variable domain, its missing parts supplied by reference TRBV29-1 and TRBJ2-6, is SAVISQKPSRDICQRGTSLTIQCQVDSQVTMMFWYRQQPGQSLTLIATANQGSEATYESGFVIDKFPISRPNLTFSTLTVSNMSPEDSSIYLCSVHLSGANVLTFGAGSRLTVL.

This clonotype was counted ten times or more. J is TRBJ1-5 and V is TRBV7-9; no clear D gene. This CDR3 is built from 14 residues. Germline assignment: CDR1 SEHNR and CDR2 FQNEAQ (reference sequence). Between the trimmed V and J ends, which lost 3 bases and 1 base, there was a span of 7 bases. Here the CDR3 DNA reads TGTGCCAGCAGCTTCTCCGGCAGCAATCAGCCCCAGCATTTT. Protein: CASSFSGSNQPQHF.

The V gene is TRBV5-8, the J gene TRBJ2-1; TRBD1 matches at 9 bases. The ends lost 4 bases at V and 6 bases at J; junction bases unmatched: 14. The CDR3 spans 17 residues. CDR1 is SGHTS, CDR2 YDEGEE, per germline. The CDR3 reads CASSLQGATSGGNEQFF. For the CDR3, the DNA is TGTGCCAGCAGCCTACAGGGGGCTACATCCGGGGGCAATGAGCAGTTCTTC.

The chain joins TRBV7-2 to TRBJ2-3; possibly TRBD1 for D (5 bases). Per the germline V gene, CDR1 is SGHTA and CDR2 is FQGNSA. This CDR3 spans 14 amino acids. The V end lost 3 bases, the J end lost 5 bases, and 12 bases lay between the germline ends. CDR3 in DNA: TGTGCCAGCAGCTTTACCGCGCAGGGAGATACGCAGTATTTT. Translated: CASSFTAQGDTQYF.

This clonotype showed up many times. The J gene is TRBJ1-3, the V gene TRBV7-2; D not certain. V was cut by 1 base and J by 0 bases, with 13 bases left in between. Germline loops: CDR1 SGHTA, CDR2 FQGNSA. The CDR3 has 17 amino acids. The CDR3 DNA reads as TGTGCCAGCAGCTTAGTATCGGTTCCACACTCTGGAAACACCATATATTTT. Its translation is CASSLVSVPHSGNTIYF.

In this sample, this clonotype turned up a few times. The chain joins TRBV7-9 to TRBJ2-1, with 8 bases identical to TRBD1. The CDR3 is made up of 17 amino acids. V was pared by 1 base and J by 4 bases, with 9 bases of the junction left unmatched. The germline V gene has CDR1 SEHNR and CDR2 FQNEAQ (reference sequence). CDR3: CASSLESPGGFYNEQFF. CDR3 nucleotide sequence: TGTGCCAGCAGCTTAGAGTCCCCAGGGGGCTTTTACAATGAGCAGTTCTTC.

This clonotype was observed many times. In nucleotides, the CDR3 is TGCGCCAGCAGCTTGGGCCCGTTGTATAGCAATCAGCCCCAGCATTTT. It is translated as CASSLGPLYSNQPQHF. V is TRBV5-1 and J is TRBJ1-5; D ambiguous. Germline CDR1 SGHRS, CDR2 YFSETQ. CDR3 length: 16 amino acids. The V gene lost 0 bases and the J gene lost 0 bases, with 10 bases spanning the gap.

In this sample, this clonotype turned up many times. J is TRBJ2-1 and V is TRBV5-1; 7 bases are a match to TRBD2. V shed 4 bases, J shed 0 bases, and the junction held 7 bases outside the gene matches. The CDR3 has 16 amino acids. Germline values: CDR1 SGHRS, CDR2 YFSETQ. This chain's CDR3 is CASSPVASGSYNEQFF. The CDR3 DNA reads as TGCGCCAGCAGCCCTGTAGCTAGCGGCTCCTACAATGAGCAGTTCTTC.

V usage is TRBV20-1 and J usage is TRBJ2-7, with TRBD2 identical over 12 bases. V shed 6 bases and J 0 bases; nucleotides not matched to a gene: 6. The CDR3 consists of 15 residues. Germline loops: CDR1 DFQATT, CDR2 SNEGSKA (reference sequence). CDR3 sequence: CSADRLAGVSYEQYF. The DNA of the CDR3 is TGCAGTGCGGACAGACTAGCGGGGGTCTCCTACGAGCAGTACTTC.

This clonotype was seen at least ten times. V gene TRBV5-1 combines with J gene TRBJ2-1; TRBD1 might be the D (6 bases). CDR1 is SGHRS and CDR2 is YFSETQ in the germline V gene. The CDR3 spans 15 residues. V was clipped by 1 base and J by 3 bases, with 11 bases between them. CDR3 amino acids: CASSLRDTNYNEQFF. DNA of the CDR3: TGCGCCAGCAGCTTGAGGGACACAAACTACAATGAGCAGTTCTTC.

This clonotype was observed at least ten times. The rearrangement links TRBV6-1 to TRBJ2-2; D unclear. The germline CDR1 and CDR2 sequences are MNHNS and SASEGT. The CDR3 is 15 residues long. V lost 6 bases and J 0 bases, leaving 11 bases between the germline ends. The CDR3 region has the DNA TGTGCCAGCAGGCTGTTTTTTCCGAACACCGGGGAGCTGTTTTTT. The encoded protein is CASRLFFPNTGELFF.

This clonotype came up many times. This chain uses TRBV27 with TRBJ1-1, with a possible D match to TRBD1 (5 bases). CDR3 length: 14 residues. Germline CDR1 and CDR2: MNHEY and SMNVEV (reference sequence). V was pared by 5 bases and J by 5 bases, with 15 bases between. CDR3 protein: CASSNYKEGTEAFF. CDR3 DNA sequence: TGTGCCAGCAGTAATTACAAGGAGGGGACTGAAGCTTTCTTT.

The chain links TRBV4-2 to TRBJ2-5; tentatively, D is TRBD1 (5 bases). CDR1 is LGHNA, CDR2 YNFKEQ, per germline. The CDR3 is 13 residues long. The V end was cut by 8 bases, the J end by 1 base, with 11 bases between. The CDR3 region has the DNA TGTGCCAGCGGACCCAGGGCCCAAGAGACCCAGTACTTC. Translating gives CASGPRAQETQYF.

Ten or more counts support this clonotype. The chain uses TRBV24-1 and TRBJ2-3; 7 bases line up with TRBD2. The germline V gene encodes CDR1 KGHDR and CDR2 SFDVKD. This CDR3 is 16 amino acids long. J lost 0 bases, V lost 0 bases, and 2 bases had no gene match. The CDR3 DNA follows: TGTGCCACCAGTGATTTGGTTAGCGGGAGCACAGATACGCAGTATTTT. This sequence encodes CATSDLVSGSTDTQYF.

This clonotype was recorded at least ten times. The V call is TRBV29-1, the J call TRBJ2-1; no reliable D call. The V gene lost 4 bases and the J gene lost 0 bases, with 13 bases spanning the gap. The CDR3 extends over 15 amino acids. Germline V gene lookup returns CDR1 SQVTM and CDR2 ANQGSEA. The CDR3 spells CSVVGSSSSYNEQFF. The CDR3 coding sequence is TGCAGCGTTGTAGGATCCTCTAGCTCCTACAATGAGCAGTTCTTC.

This clonotype was counted many times. This sequence joins TRBV24-1 and TRBJ2-1; D is perhaps TRBD2 (5 bases). The CDR3 loop spans 16 amino acids. CDR1 and CDR2 from the germline V gene are KGHDR and SFDVKD. Trimming left V 4 bases short and J 9 bases short, with 21 bases between. In DNA, the CDR3 is TGTGCCACCAGTGAGCCGAAACGGGGAGCGGTAGGTGAGCAGTTCTTC. This gives the protein CATSEPKRGAVGEQFF.

This clonotype was picked up many times. The chain links TRBV20-1 to TRBJ2-3; D may correspond to TRBD1 or TRBD2 (5 bases each). Germline-derived CDR1 and CDR2 are DFQATT and SNEGSKA (reference sequence). Trimming took off 4 bases at V and 5 bases at J, with 16 bases between the two ends. CDR3 size: 14 residues. The CDR3 DNA follows: TGCAGTGCTAAATCCGGGACGATGAGAGATACGCAGTATTTT. Amino acid sequence: CSAKSGTMRDTQYF.

The count of this clonotype is one. J is TRBJ2-7 and V is TRBV7-2, with 8 bases lining up with TRBD2. Trimming removed 3 bases from V and 7 bases from J; junction bases left unmatched: 8. The germline CDR1 and CDR2 sequences are SGHTA and FQGNSA. There are 14 residues in the CDR3. The CDR3 DNA reads TGTGCCAGCAGCTTTAGGTCGACTAGCGTGGAGCAGTACTTC. As protein: CASSFRSTSVEQYF. Using reference TRBV7-2 and TRBJ2-7 for the parts outside the CDR3, the full variable domain is GAGVSQSPSNKVTEKGKDVELRCDPISGHTALYWYRQSLGQGLEFLIYFQGNSAPDKSGLPSDRFSAERTGGSVSTLTIQRTQQEDSAVYLCASSFRSTSVEQYFGPGTRLTVT.

This clonotype was seen many times. The chain joins TRBV20-1 to TRBJ2-5; 10 bases map to TRBD2. Trimming at V came to 2 bases and at J to 5 bases, leaving 8 bases not matched to a gene. CDR3 size: 15 residues. CDR1 DFQATT and CDR2 SNEGSKA come from the germline V gene (reference sequence). The CDR3: CSARPAGGPGETQYF. The DNA for the CDR3 is TGCAGTGCTAGACCAGCGGGGGGGCCTGGGGAGACCCAGTACTTC.